This T cell receptor (beta chain) was documented in a study of blood T cell repertoires in COVID-19. Study summary: Researchers got acute and convalescent COVID-19 samples from the United States, Italy and Spain.

With 2 bases removed from V and 8 bases from J, the gap between germline ends came to 12 bases. Germline V CDR1 and CDR2: SQVTM, ANQGSEA. The CDR3 runs to 12 residues. In the authors' workflow: The assay estimated nucleated cells by amplifying reference gene primers. Generated by immunoSEQ multiplex PCR, the TCRdb table keeps only in-frame clones and is missing some. V and J calls and clone size are those listed in that table; D and trimming were worked out from the DNA. Among fewer than 350,000 clones listed, more than 75% were seen once. This clone was seen once. This sequence joins TRBV29-1 and TRBJ1-1; D remains ambiguous. This TCR derives from a woman aged 50 to 60 who had recovered from COVID-19. Sequencing was performed on peripheral blood. Here the CDR3 reads CSVEKLEGEAFF. DNA for the CDR3: TGCAGCGTTGAAAAGTTGGAGGGAGAAGCTTTCTTT. The full variable domain, its missing parts supplied by reference TRBV29-1 and TRBJ1-1, is SAVISQKPSRDICQRGTSLTIQCQVDSQVTMMFWYRQQPGQSLTLIATANQGSEATYESGFVIDKFPISRPNLTFSTLTVSNMSPEDSSIYLCSVEKLEGEAFFGQGTRLTVV.